The source of this TCR beta chain is a study of blood T cells in healthy people across ages. Overall study results and limits: From one million sequenced T cells, diversity estimates were lower bounds. A conclusive naive versus antigen-experienced comparison was prevented by the unsorted PBMCs. Age showed a roughly linear inverse relationship with TCR beta diversity per million T cells. When set beside aged donors, long-lived donors presented more naive CD4+ cells and higher diversity.

With a J-beta primer mix and a sample-barcoded 5' primer, a second PCR ran roughly 7 to 11 cycles. TCRdb ran MiXCR on the 5' RACE reads and lists one entry per CDR3 protein. The sample has 1.5 million to 2 million distinct CDR3 sequences; about 30% are singletons. Looked up from germline, CDR1 is SGHRS and CDR2 is YFSETQ. The CDR3 is made up of 13 amino acids. The sample holds many counts of this clonotype. Its antigen is undetermined. One end of the junction does not line up with germline, which may come from a read error. The sample was blood. The clonotype comes from a woman aged 25 to 39 in good health. The chain has TRBV5-1 and TRBJ2-7, with D possibly matching TRBD1 (5 bases). As DNA, the CDR3 is TGTGCCAGCAGTCCCGACAGAGACTACGAGCAGTACTTC. Encoded protein: CASSPDRDYEQYF. Together with reference TRBV5-1 and TRBJ2-7, the CDR3 gives the full variable domain: KAGVTQTPRYLIKTRGQQVTLSCSPISGHRSVSWYQQTPGQGLQFLFEYFSETQRNKGNFPGRFSGRQFSNSRSEMNVSTLELGDSALYLCASSPDRDYEQYFGPGTRLTVT.